This TCR beta chain was identified during a study of blood T cell repertoires in COVID-19. Study-level information: T cells, B-cell-depleted T cells, or PBMCs supplied cDNA or gDNA.

The junction had 12 bases not matched to a gene; V was cut back by 2 bases and J by 2 bases. The CDR3 spans 18 residues. Germline V gene lookup returns CDR1 SGHNT and CDR2 YYREEE (reference sequence). The method was immunoSEQ multiplex PCR; TCRdb's version includes in-frame clones alone and lacks a portion of them. Altogether roughly 260,000 clones are present, around 90% being singletons, with the ten largest covering 2.6%. This clone came up once. The source material was PBMCs or T cells enriched from blood (not recorded which). The rearrangement joins TRBV5-4 to TRBJ2-3, with 9 bases fitting TRBD2. This sequence was found in a woman aged 25 to 45 with acute COVID-19. CDR3 protein: CASSLEPGLATHTDTQYF. CDR3 in DNA: TGTGCCAGCAGCTTAGAGCCGGGACTAGCAACCCACACAGATACGCAGTATTTT.